The clone carrying this T cell receptor (beta chain) occurred a few times. Its cognate antigen is unknown. The CDR3 totals 13 residues. Germline V gene sequence: CDR1 DFQATT, CDR2 SNEGSKA (reference sequence). V lost 7 bases and J lost 4; bases outside the gene matches: 6. These data are taken from a study of post-analysis software for immune sequencing data. Study findings and constraints: Comparison of patients with controls showed five TRBV segments more frequent in patients, TRBV5-6, TRBV5-1 and TRBV20-1 among them. Normalized Chao1 diversity in multiple sclerosis patients fell significantly below that of controls.

Unique molecular identifiers tagged the TCR beta cDNA libraries. TCRdb passed the PCR reads through MiXCR, listing each CDR3 protein once. The data show about 770,000 distinct CDR3 sequences, about 43% seen once. The V gene is TRBV20-1, the J gene TRBJ1-2; 10 bases match TRBD1. This clonotype was obtained from a girl aged 10 to 17 with multiple sclerosis. The sequenced sample was blood. This CDR3 reads CSVGTGEVYGYTF. The CDR3 nucleotides read TGCAGTGTCGGGACAGGGGAGGTCTATGGCTACACCTTC.